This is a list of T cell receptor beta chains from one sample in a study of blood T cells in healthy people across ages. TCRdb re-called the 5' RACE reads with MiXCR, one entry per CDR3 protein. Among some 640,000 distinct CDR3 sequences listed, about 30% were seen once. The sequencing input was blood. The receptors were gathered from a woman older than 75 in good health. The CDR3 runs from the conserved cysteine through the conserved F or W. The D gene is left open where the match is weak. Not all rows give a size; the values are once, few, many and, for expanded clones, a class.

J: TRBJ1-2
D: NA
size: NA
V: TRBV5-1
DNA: TGCGCCAGCAGCTTGAGTTGGGGGGCAAACTATGGCTACACCTTC
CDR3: CASSLSWGANYGYTF

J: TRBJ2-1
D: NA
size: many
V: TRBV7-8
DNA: TGTGCCAGCAGCTTAGTGTTTGGGGGGGCGTCGAATGAGCAGTTCTTC
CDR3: CASSLVFGGASNEQFF

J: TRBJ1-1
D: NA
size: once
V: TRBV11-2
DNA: TGTGCCGGCAGCTTAGCGGCTCGGCAGAACACTGAAGCTTTCTTT
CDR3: CAGSLAARQNTEAFF

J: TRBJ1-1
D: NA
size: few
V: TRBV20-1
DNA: TGCAGTGCTACGATGAACACTGAAGCTTTCTTT
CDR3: CSATMNTEAFF

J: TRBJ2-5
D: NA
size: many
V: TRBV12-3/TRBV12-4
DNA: TGTGCCAGCAGTTTAATCCCAGGGCAAGAGACCCAGTACTTC
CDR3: CASSLIPGQETQYF

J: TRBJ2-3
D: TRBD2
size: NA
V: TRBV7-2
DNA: TGTGCCAGCAGCTTAGGAGCGGGAGGCCTCATGGATACGCAGTATTTT
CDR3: CASSLGAGGLMDTQYF

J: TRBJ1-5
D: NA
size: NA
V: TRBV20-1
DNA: TGCAGTGCCCTACCCCGACAGGTCGCGTATAGCAATCAGCCCCAGCATTTT
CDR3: CSALPRQVAYSNQPQHF

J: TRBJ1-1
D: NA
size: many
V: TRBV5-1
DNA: TGCGCCAGCAGCTCCCAGGCCCGGGGGACTGAAGCTTTCTTT
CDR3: CASSSQARGTEAFF

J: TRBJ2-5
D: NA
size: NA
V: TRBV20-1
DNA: TGCAGTGCAAGAGGTCAGGGGCGATTTTACAATGAGCAGTACTTC
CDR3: CSARGQGRFYNEQYF

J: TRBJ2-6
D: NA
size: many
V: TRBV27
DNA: TGTGCCAGCAGTCTTGACGGCCTCGGGTCTGGGGCCAACGTCCTGACTTTC
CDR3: CASSLDGLGSGANVLTF

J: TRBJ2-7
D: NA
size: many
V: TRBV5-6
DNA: TGTGCCAGCAGCCACGGGGAAAGGTCTTGGTCTGGGCGGCAGTACTTC
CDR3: CASSHGERSWSGRQYF

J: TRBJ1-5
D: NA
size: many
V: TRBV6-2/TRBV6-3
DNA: TGTGCCAGCAGTAATACAGGGAATCAGCCCCAGCATTTT
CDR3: CASSNTGNQPQHF

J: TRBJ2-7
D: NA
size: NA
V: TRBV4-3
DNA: TGCGCCAGCGCCCGGACAGTCAGAAATGAGCGGTACTTC
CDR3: CASARTVRNERYF

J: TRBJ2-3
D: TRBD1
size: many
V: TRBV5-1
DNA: TGCGCCAGCAGCTACCTAAGGGACAGGGGTTCCACAGATACGCAGTATTTT
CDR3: CASSYLRDRGSTDTQYF

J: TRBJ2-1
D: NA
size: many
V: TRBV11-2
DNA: TGTGCCAGCAGCTTAGCCCGGGGGCCAGGGGAGCAGTTCTTC
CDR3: CASSLARGPGEQFF

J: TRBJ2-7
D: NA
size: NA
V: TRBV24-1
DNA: TGTGCCACCAGTGACTTCGACTCCTACGAGCAGTACTTC
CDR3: CATSDFDSYEQYF

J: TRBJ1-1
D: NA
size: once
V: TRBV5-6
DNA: TGTGCCAGCAGCCCTCGAACCCGGGGGGGAACGAACACTGAAGCTTTCTTT
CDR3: CASSPRTRGGTNTEAFF

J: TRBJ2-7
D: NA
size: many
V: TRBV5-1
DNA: TGCGCCAGCAGCTTGGGGACTACAACCTACGAGCAGTACTTC
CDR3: CASSLGTTTYEQYF

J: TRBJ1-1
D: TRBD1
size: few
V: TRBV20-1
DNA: TGCAGTGCTAGAGGACGGACAGGGAACACTGAAGCTTTCTTT
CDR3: CSARGRTGNTEAFF

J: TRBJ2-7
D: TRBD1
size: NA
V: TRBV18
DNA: TGTGCCAGCTCACCAGGGCCGGGACAGGGCCCCGAGCAGTACTTC
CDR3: CASSPGPGQGPEQYF

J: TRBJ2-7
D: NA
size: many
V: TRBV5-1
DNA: TGCGCCAGCAGCCTCGGCAGGCTGATTTCCTACGAGCAGTACTTC
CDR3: CASSLGRLISYEQYF

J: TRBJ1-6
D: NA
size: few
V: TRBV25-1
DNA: TGTGCCAGCAGTGCTGTCGCGCGGGGGAGATCCTATAATTCACCCCTCCACTTT
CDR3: CASSAVARGRSYNSPLHF

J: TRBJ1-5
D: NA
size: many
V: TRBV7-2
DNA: TGTGCCAGCAGACCACAGGGTACCCTCAATCAGCCCCAGCATTTT
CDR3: CASRPQGTLNQPQHF

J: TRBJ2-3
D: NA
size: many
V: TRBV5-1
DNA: TGCGCCAGCAGACGTGAGGCTGATACGCAGTATTTT
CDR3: CASRREADTQYF